Presented here are 11 T cell receptor beta chains from one specimen sequenced in a study of blood T cell repertoires in COVID-19. Measured with immunoSEQ multiplex PCR; TCRdb has only the in-frame clones, and not every one. Of roughly 410,000 clones in the sample, roughly 90% were seen once. The sequencing sample was made of peripheral blood. All receptors derive from a woman aged 40 to 49 with COVID-19, enrolled during active disease.

This rearrangement joins TRBV15 to TRBJ1-2; D possibly corresponds to TRBD1 (6 bases). Germline V gene sequence: CDR1 LNHNV, CDR2 YYDKDF (reference sequence). This CDR3 contains 14 residues. V shed 4 bases and J shed 2 bases, with 11 bases lying between them. This CDR3 is CATSIDRLNYGYTF. The DNA for the CDR3 is TGTGCCACCAGCATAGACAGGCTAAACTATGGCTACACCTTC.

This sequence joins TRBV2 and TRBJ1-5; D ambiguous. Trimming removed 7 bases at V and 0 bases at J, with 7 bases between. Germline V CDR1 and CDR2: SNHLY, FYNNEI. This CDR3 is built from 13 residues. The CDR3 protein is CASKRDSNQPQHF. DNA of the CDR3: TGTGCCAGCAAGAGGGATAGCAATCAGCCCCAGCATTTT.

The chain employs TRBV6-2 or TRBV6-3 and TRBJ1-1; 7 bases match TRBD1. The CDR3 spans 14 residues. Germline assignment: CDR1 MNHEY and CDR2 SVGEGT. The V gene end was trimmed by 2 bases and the J gene end by 4 bases; junction bases not matched to a gene: 4. The CDR3 sequence: CASSYQGESTEAFF. The DNA of the CDR3 is TGTGCCAGCAGTTACCAGGGGGAAAGCACTGAAGCTTTCTTT.

This chain joins TRBV5-1 and TRBJ1-2; 7 nucleotides match TRBD1. Germline V CDR1 and CDR2: SGHRS, YFSETQ. The CDR3 has 14 residues. The junction had 10 bases not matched to a gene; V was cut back by 4 bases and J by 7 bases. The CDR3 DNA is TGCGCCAGCAGCCAGGCCTTATCAGGGGGTGGCTACACCTTC. Its translation is CASSQALSGGGYTF. The full variable domain, its missing parts supplied by reference TRBV5-1 and TRBJ1-2, is KAGVTQTPRYLIKTRGQQVTLSCSPISGHRSVSWYQQTPGQGLQFLFEYFSETQRNKGNFPGRFSGRQFSNSRSEMNVSTLELGDSALYLCASSQALSGGGYTFGSGTRLTVV.

The V and J genes are TRBV28 and TRBJ2-7; the D is unclear. CDR3 length: 14 amino acids. Germline values: CDR1 MDHEN, CDR2 SYDVKM. V was clipped by 6 bases and J by 0 bases, with 12 bases between them. The CDR3 is CASSRGGYSYEQYF. Written as DNA, the CDR3 is TGTGCCAGCAGCCGTGGCGGTTACTCCTACGAGCAGTACTTC.

The chain combines TRBV2 with TRBJ2-6, with D possibly being TRBD2 (6 bases). Trimming left V 4 bases short and J 2 bases short, with 9 bases between. This CDR3 is built from 15 residues. From germline, CDR1 is SNHLY and CDR2 FYNNEI. CDR3: CASSGEAAGANVLTF. The DNA of the CDR3 is TGTGCCAGCAGTGGGGAGGCGGCTGGGGCCAACGTCCTGACTTTC. The full variable domain, its missing parts supplied by reference TRBV2 and TRBJ2-6, is EPEVTQTPSHQVTQMGQEVILRCVPISNHLYFYWYRQILGQKVEFLVSFYNNEISEKSEIFDDQFSVERPDGSNFTLKIRSTKLEDSAMYFCASSGEAAGANVLTFGAGSRLTVL.

The chain combines TRBV10-3 with TRBJ1-2; D call uncertain. Germline CDR1 ENHRY, CDR2 SYGVKD. V shed 7 bases and J shed 4 bases, with 13 bases lying between them. The CDR3 sequence is 13 residues long. CDR3 amino acids: CAITKSQTYGYTF. CDR3 nucleotides: TGTGCCATCACTAAATCACAGACCTATGGCTACACCTTC.

In this sample, this clone turned up a few times. The CDR3, as DNA: TGTGCCAGCAGTTTATTGGCACAGGGGGCATTATCCTATAATTCACCCCTCCACTTT. Translating gives CASSLLAQGALSYNSPLHF. V usage is TRBV27 and J usage is TRBJ1-6; 9 bases agree with TRBD1. The length of the CDR3 is 19 residues. After removal of 1 base from V and 1 base from J, the junction contained 8 bases not matched to a gene. Germline CDR1 MNHEY, CDR2 SMNVEV (reference sequence).

This chain connects TRBV2 to TRBJ2-7; D perhaps matches TRBD1 (7 bases). The CDR3 sequence is 15 residues long. Germline V CDR1 and CDR2: SNHLY, FYNNEI. Trimming removed 10 bases at V and 7 bases at J, with 26 bases between. The CDR3 bases are TGTGCCACCGCTTTCCAGGGGGGAGTTTCTGGAGAGCAGTACTTC. Protein sequence: CATAFQGGVSGEQYF.

J is TRBJ1-4 and V is TRBV7-2; tentatively, D is TRBD1 (5 bases). Germline values: CDR1 SGHTA, CDR2 FQGNSA. CDR3 length: 13 amino acids. The V gene lost 2 bases and the J gene lost 12 bases, with 13 bases spanning the gap. The CDR3 DNA reads TGTGCCAGCAGCTTAAAGGGGTTTAGTGAACTGTTTTTT. The encoded protein is CASSLKGFSELFF.

The rearrangement links TRBV27 to TRBJ2-1, with D maybe TRBD2 (6 bases). The CDR3 contains 15 residues. CDR1 is MNHEY and CDR2 is SMNVEV in the germline V gene (reference sequence). V dropped 4 bases and J dropped 7 bases, with 17 bases sitting between them. In DNA form, the CDR3 reads TGTGCCAGCAGTTCCCAAACCCGGGGGAGGAATGAGCAGTTCTTC. Protein: CASSSQTRGRNEQFF.